This T cell receptor (beta chain) was recorded in a study of shared clonotypes between healthy human individuals. Study as a whole: Donors were a couple of women and three men aged 18 to 49.

Study findings and constraints: On the whole, naive subsets had larger estimated richness than memory subsets had. It was the non-shared clonotypes that had lower generation probabilities than clonotypes shared by all four donors.

For this clone: The antigen is unknown.

The germline V and J ends were trimmed by 1 base and 3 bases, with 13 bases remaining between them. Germline CDR1 and CDR2: LGHNA and YSLEER. The CDR3 length is 15 residues. The assay was immunoSEQ multiplex PCR, and TCRdb's table has in-frame clones only and misses some. Seen here are roughly 1,000,000 clones, about four fifths observed once, and the top ten hold 0.4% to 0.55%. The chain links TRBV4-3 to TRBJ2-7; D is uncertain. This clonotype was sampled from a man younger than 35 in good health. Some clones in this sample may be carry-over from other donors' samples. The sample was memory CD4+ T cells from PBMCs. Subset given: CD45RA-negative fraction. The DNA for the CDR3 is TGCGCCAGCAGCCAAGCGGCCGTAGGCGGCTACGAGCAGTACTTC. It encodes CASSQAAVGGYEQYF.